The 22 T cell receptor beta chains in this list originate from one sample, sequenced in a study of T cells in Graves' hyperthyroidism and ophthalmopathy. Regions amplified from RNA transcripts were the TCR beta CDR3 regions. During a first-round RT-PCR of the TCR CDR3, the HTBI primer set was used. TCRdb fed the multiplex PCR reads into MiXCR, producing one record per CDR3 protein. Among 45,000 or so distinct CDR3 sequences listed, around 48% were seen once. The sequenced sample was peripheral blood or thyroid tissue (not recorded which). The receptors stem from a woman aged 45-60 years with Graves' hyperthyroidism.

The chain has TRBV9 and TRBJ2-3; the D gene could be TRBD1 or TRBD2 (5 bases each). V dropped 4 bases and J dropped 2 bases, with 11 bases sitting between them. Germline V gene lookup returns CDR1 SGDLS and CDR2 YYNGEE. The CDR3 is 14 residues long. The CDR3 sequence: CASSSLGDTDTQYF. CDR3 in DNA: TGTGCCAGCAGCTCCTTGGGGGACACAGATACGCAGTATTTT.

There are many counts of this clonotype. This rearrangement joins TRBV2 to TRBJ2-3; tentative D call: TRBD2 (6 bases). Trimming stripped 5 bases from V and 6 bases from J, with 9 bases between. In germline, CDR1 is SNHLY, CDR2 FYNNEI. CDR3 length: 12 residues. CDR3 sequence (DNA): TGTGCCAGCAGTACAGGAGGGGATACGCAGTATTTT. Its protein is CASSTGGDTQYF.

This clonotype was observed many times. The chain has TRBV20-1 and TRBJ2-7; 13 bases match TRBD2. The V gene's germline CDR1 is DFQATT and CDR2 SNEGSKA (reference sequence). V lost 0 bases, J lost 7 bases, and 12 bases stayed unmatched. The CDR3 totals 17 residues. The CDR3 region is CSARDHRTSGRPREQYF. The CDR3 DNA reads TGCAGTGCTAGAGATCACCGGACTAGCGGGAGACCGAGAGAGCAGTACTTC.

The rearrangement uses TRBV29-1 and TRBJ1-2; 10 nucleotides match TRBD1. V lost 5 bases to trimming and J lost 6 bases; unmatched junction nucleotides: 3. This CDR3 contains 12 residues. Germline-derived CDR1 and CDR2 are SQVTM and ANQGSEA. The CDR3 protein is CSVTGTGDGYTF. CDR3 sequence (DNA): TGCAGCGTTACCGGGACAGGGGATGGCTACACCTTC.

This rearrangement joins TRBV25-1 to TRBJ1-5; D is uncertain. The CDR3 has 13 amino acids. Per germline, CDR1 MGHDK and CDR2 SYGVNS. The V end lost 10 bases, the J end lost 0 bases, and 10 bases lay between the germline ends. The CDR3 coding sequence is TGTGCCAACCCGGGAGGTAGCAATCAGCCCCAGCATTTT. This gives the protein CANPGGSNQPQHF.

Ten or more counts support this clonotype. V usage is TRBV12-3 or TRBV12-4 and J usage is TRBJ1-5; D is uncertain. The CDR3 is made up of 14 amino acids. With 5 bases removed from V and 4 bases from J, the gap between germline ends came to 12 bases. As DNA, the CDR3 is TGTGCCAGCAGTAGTTTTGGACGGAATCAGCCCCAGCATTTT. It yields the protein CASSSFGRNQPQHF.

The table lists this clonotype with many counts. This chain links TRBV28 with TRBJ1-1, with a weak D call TRBD1 (5 bases). V lost 3 bases to trimming and J lost 8 bases, with 10 bases between them. In germline, CDR1 is MDHEN, CDR2 SYDVKM. The CDR3 contains 12 residues. The CDR3 DNA reads TGTGCCAGCAGTTTCGGCAGGGCCGAAGCTTTCTTT. As protein: CASSFGRAEAFF.

The table lists this clonotype with many counts. The chain uses TRBV6-1 and TRBJ2-7; D is unclear. This CDR3 region has 14 residues. Per the germline V gene, CDR1 is MNHNS and CDR2 is SASEGT. The ends were cut back, 7 bases at V and 6 bases at J, with 19 bases in the middle. CDR3 protein: CASTPRDSRFEQYF. CDR3 nucleotide sequence: TGTGCCAGCACCCCCCGAGACTCGCGGTTCGAGCAGTACTTC.

This clonotype showed up many times. CDR3 sequence: CASSFKSNEKLFF. In DNA, the CDR3 is TGTGCCAGCAGCTTCAAATCTAATGAAAAACTGTTTTTT. The chain has TRBV5-4 and TRBJ1-4; D not certain. This CDR3 is 13 amino acids long. CDR1 is SGHNT, CDR2 YYREEE, per germline (reference sequence). The V gene lost 2 bases and the J gene lost 3 bases, with 5 bases spanning the gap.

This clonotype was counted a few times. This chain uses TRBV20-1 with TRBJ2-5; TRBD2 matches 8 bases. The length of the CDR3 is 11 residues. Germline-derived CDR1 and CDR2 are DFQATT and SNEGSKA (reference sequence). CDR3 sequence (DNA): TGCAGCGGGACTAGGGGGGAGACCCAGTACTTC. This encodes CSGTRGETQYF.

This clonotype was found many times. The chain is built from TRBV20-1 and TRBJ2-3; D remains unclear. V was cut by 0 bases and J by 1 base, with 8 bases left in between. Germline V lookup: CDR1 DFQATT, CDR2 SNEGSKA (reference sequence). This CDR3 contains 14 residues. CDR3 nucleotides: TGCAGTGCTAGAGACGATATCGGCACAGATACGCAGTATTTT. Amino acids: CSARDDIGTDTQYF.

This clonotype was picked up a small number of times. The V and J genes are TRBV28 and TRBJ1-1, with TRBD1 as a possible D gene (6 bases). The V end was cut by 3 bases, the J end by 4 bases, with 12 bases between. The CDR3 runs 14 residues. CDR1 and CDR2 from the germline V gene are MDHEN and SYDVKM. The CDR3 nucleotides are TGTGCCAGCAGTTTCACAGGGAGTCCCACTGAAGCTTTCTTT. This sequence encodes CASSFTGSPTEAFF.

This chain uses TRBV29-1 with TRBJ2-7; 9 bases map to TRBD1. CDR1 is SQVTM, CDR2 ANQGSEA, per germline. V lost 8 bases and J lost 2; bases outside the gene matches: 7. This CDR3 region has 13 residues. As DNA, the CDR3 is TGCAGCACCACCGGGACAGGGCCCTACGAGCAGTACTTC. It specifies CSTTGTGPYEQYF.

Ten or more counts support this clonotype. The V call is TRBV6-5, the J call TRBJ1-6; D ambiguous. Germline values: CDR1 MNHEY, CDR2 SVGAGI. The CDR3 sequence is 14 residues long. Trimming took off 5 bases at V and 2 bases at J, with 7 bases between the two ends. This chain's CDR3 is CASSRLAYNSPLHF. The CDR3 DNA follows: TGTGCCAGCAGTCGACTGGCCTATAATTCACCCCTCCACTTT.

Only a few counts were recorded for this clonotype. The V and J genes are TRBV29-1 and TRBJ1-1; unclear D gene. V was shortened by 5 bases and J by 1 base, with 8 bases between the two germline ends. Germline V CDR1 and CDR2: SQVTM, ANQGSEA. The CDR3 spans 12 residues. In DNA form, the CDR3 reads TGCAGCGTTAGTCAATGGAACACTGAAGCTTTCTTT. Its translation: CSVSQWNTEAFF. Based on the CDR3 plus reference TRBV29-1 and TRBJ1-1, the full variable domain is SAVISQKPSRDICQRGTSLTIQCQVDSQVTMMFWYRQQPGQSLTLIATANQGSEATYESGFVIDKFPISRPNLTFSTLTVSNMSPEDSSIYLCSVSQWNTEAFFGQGTRLTVV.

V is TRBV9 and J is TRBJ2-7; D unclear. This CDR3 has 15 amino acids. The germline V and J ends were trimmed by 2 bases and 2 bases, with 14 bases remaining between them. From germline, CDR1 is SGDLS and CDR2 YYNGEE. The CDR3 sequence: CASSVGDGRPYEQYF. CDR3 nucleotides: TGTGCCAGCAGCGTGGGCGATGGCAGGCCCTACGAGCAGTACTTC.

Many counts were recorded for this clonotype. The rearrangement links TRBV7-3 to TRBJ2-3; maybe TRBD2 (6 bases). This CDR3 region has 15 residues. Germline-derived CDR1 and CDR2 are SGHTA and FQGTGA. V was pared by 1 base and J by 0 bases, with 8 bases between. In nucleotides, the CDR3 is TGTGCCAGCAGCTTAATGGGGACTAGCACAGATACGCAGTATTTT. It codes for CASSLMGTSTDTQYF.

The V and J genes are TRBV7-2 and TRBJ2-5; perhaps TRBD1 as D (6 bases). The CDR3 sequence is 15 residues long. Germline V gives CDR1 SGHTA, CDR2 FQGNSA. The V end was cut by 5 bases, the J end by 9 bases, with 22 bases between. This CDR3 is CASSQDGRGNQPQYF. CDR3 nucleotides: TGTGCCAGCAGCCAAGATGGCAGGGGAAATCAGCCCCAGTACTTC.

Details on this clonotype: A much larger clone sits a single nucleotide away, making a read error possible. The chain has TRBV9 and TRBJ1-2; 7 nucleotides line up with TRBD1. Germline CDR1 and CDR2: SGDLS and YYNGEE. V was clipped by 4 bases and J by 8 bases; unmatched bases: 8. The length of the CDR3 is 13 residues. The CDR3 DNA reads TGTGCCAGCAGCAGACACAGGGGAGGCGGCTACACCTTC. As protein: CASSRHRGGGYTF.

This clonotype occurred many times. This chain uses TRBV3-1 with TRBJ2-2; 9 nucleotides line up with TRBD2. V was clipped by 2 bases and J by 2 bases; unmatched bases: 0. CDR1 and CDR2 from the germline V gene are LGHDT and YNNKEL (reference sequence). This CDR3 comprises 15 residues. CDR3 loop: CASSQLAGNTGELFF. The CDR3 DNA reads TGTGCCAGCAGCCAACTAGCGGGAAACACCGGGGAGCTGTTTTTT.

The rearrangement links TRBV5-1 to TRBJ2-2; either TRBD1 or TRBD2 may fit D (5 bases each). Per the germline V gene, CDR1 is SGHRS and CDR2 is YFSETQ. The V and J ends lost 4 bases and 2 bases respectively, with 15 bases between them. This CDR3 is built from 16 residues. The CDR3 DNA reads as TGCGCCAGCAGCGGACGGGGCGATGGAAACACCGGGGAGCTGTTTTTT. This translates into CASSGRGDGNTGELFF.

This clonotype appeared a single time. This chain uses TRBV2 with TRBJ1-2; TRBD1 aligns across 8 bases. The CDR3 runs 13 residues. Germline lookup yields CDR1 SNHLY and CDR2 FYNNEI. The V gene end was trimmed by 4 bases and the J gene end by 4 bases; junction bases not matched to a gene: 2. CDR3: CASSAGGGYGYTF. DNA for the CDR3: TGTGCCAGCAGTGCAGGGGGCGGCTATGGCTACACCTTC.